The clone carrying this TCR beta chain was picked up one time. This CDR3 is built from 17 residues. Per the germline V gene, CDR1 is LGHNT and CDR2 is FRNRAP. Trimming removed 3 bases from V and 1 base from J, with 17 bases in between. TCRdb passed the reads through MiXCR, listing each CDR3 protein once. Altogether approximately 550,000 distinct CDR3 sequences are present, about 15% being singletons, with the ten largest covering roughly a quarter. The sample comes from a study of T cell repertoires in cytomegalovirus infection. V usage is TRBV12-5 and J usage is TRBJ2-3, with TRBD2 as a possible D gene (6 bases). The TCR comes from a human donor in good health (CMV status not recorded). Some clones in this sample may be carry-over from other donors' samples. The sequencing sample was made of CD8+ T cells from PBMCs. CDR3 bases: TGTGCTAGTGGTTTAATTAGTCCTGGGACTGGCACAGATACGCAGTATTTT. Translation gives CASGLISPGTGTDTQYF. Filled out from reference TRBV12-5 and TRBJ2-3, the complete variable domain reads DARVTQTPRHKVTEMGQEVTMRCQPILGHNTVFWYRQTMMQGLELLAYFRNRAPLDDSGMPKDRFSAEMPDATLATLKIQPSEPRDSAVYFCASGLISPGTGTDTQYFGPGTRLTVL.